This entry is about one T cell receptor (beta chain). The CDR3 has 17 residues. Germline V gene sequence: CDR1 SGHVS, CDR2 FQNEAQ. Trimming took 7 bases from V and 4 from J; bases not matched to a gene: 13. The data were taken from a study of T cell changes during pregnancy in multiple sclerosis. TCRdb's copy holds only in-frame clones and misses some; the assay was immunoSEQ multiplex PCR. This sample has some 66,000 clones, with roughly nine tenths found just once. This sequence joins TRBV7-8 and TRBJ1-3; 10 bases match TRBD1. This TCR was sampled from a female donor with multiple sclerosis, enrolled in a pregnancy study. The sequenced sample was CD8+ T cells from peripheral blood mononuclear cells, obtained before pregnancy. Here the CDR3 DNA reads TGTGCCAGCACCCTATTGGGGACAGGGGCAGAGGGAAACACCATATATTTT. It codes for CASTLLGTGAEGNTIYF.